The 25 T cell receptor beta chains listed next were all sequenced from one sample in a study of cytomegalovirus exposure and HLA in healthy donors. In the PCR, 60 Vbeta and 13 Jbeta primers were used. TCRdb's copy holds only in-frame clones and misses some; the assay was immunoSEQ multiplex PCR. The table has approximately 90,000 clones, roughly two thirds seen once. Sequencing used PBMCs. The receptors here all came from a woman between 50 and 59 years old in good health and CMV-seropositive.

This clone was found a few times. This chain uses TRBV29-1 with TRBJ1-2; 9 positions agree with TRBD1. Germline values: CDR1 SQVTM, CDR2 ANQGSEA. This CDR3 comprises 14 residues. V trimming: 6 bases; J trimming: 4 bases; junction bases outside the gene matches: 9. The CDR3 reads CSVLQGARGYGYTF. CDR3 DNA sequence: TGCAGCGTCTTACAGGGGGCGCGTGGCTATGGCTACACCTTC.

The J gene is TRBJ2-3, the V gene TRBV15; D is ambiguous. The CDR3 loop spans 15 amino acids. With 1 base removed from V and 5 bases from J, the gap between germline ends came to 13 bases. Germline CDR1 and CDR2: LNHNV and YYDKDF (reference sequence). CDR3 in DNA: TGTGCCACCAGCAGAGTGTCAGGTTATGGAGATACGCAGTATTTT. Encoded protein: CATSRVSGYGDTQYF.

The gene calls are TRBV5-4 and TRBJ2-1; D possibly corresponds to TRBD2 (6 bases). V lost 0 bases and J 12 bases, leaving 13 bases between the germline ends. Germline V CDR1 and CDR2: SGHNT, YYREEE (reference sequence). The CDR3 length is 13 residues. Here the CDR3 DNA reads TGTGCCAGCAGCTTGGTAGGGGCCGGGGGGCAGTTCTTC. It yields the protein CASSLVGAGGQFF.

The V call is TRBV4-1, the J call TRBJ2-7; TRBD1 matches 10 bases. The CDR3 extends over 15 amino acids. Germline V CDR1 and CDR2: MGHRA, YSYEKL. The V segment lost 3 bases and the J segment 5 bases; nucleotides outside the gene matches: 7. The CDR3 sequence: CASSQGTGEVDEQYF. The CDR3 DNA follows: TGCGCCAGCAGCCAGGGGACAGGGGAGGTTGACGAGCAGTACTTC.

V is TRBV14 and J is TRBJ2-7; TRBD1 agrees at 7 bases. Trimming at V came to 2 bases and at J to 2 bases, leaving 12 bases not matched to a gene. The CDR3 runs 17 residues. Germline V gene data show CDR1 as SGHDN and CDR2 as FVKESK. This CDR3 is CASSQLRGQAATYEQYF. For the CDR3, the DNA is TGTGCCAGCAGCCAACTACGAGGACAGGCTGCTACCTACGAGCAGTACTTC.

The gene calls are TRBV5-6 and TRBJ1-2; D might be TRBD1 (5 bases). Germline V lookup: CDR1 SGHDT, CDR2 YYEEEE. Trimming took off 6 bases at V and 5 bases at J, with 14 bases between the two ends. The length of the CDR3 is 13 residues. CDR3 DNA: TGTGCCAGCAAGAAGGGGAAGTTGTATGGCTACACCTTC. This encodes CASKKGKLYGYTF. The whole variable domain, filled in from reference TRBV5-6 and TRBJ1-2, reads DAGVTQSPTHLIKTRGQQVTLRCSPKSGHDTVSWYQQALGQGPQFIFQYYEEEERQRGNFPDRFSGHQFPNYSSELNVNALLLGDSALYLCASKKGKLYGYTFGSGTRLTVV.

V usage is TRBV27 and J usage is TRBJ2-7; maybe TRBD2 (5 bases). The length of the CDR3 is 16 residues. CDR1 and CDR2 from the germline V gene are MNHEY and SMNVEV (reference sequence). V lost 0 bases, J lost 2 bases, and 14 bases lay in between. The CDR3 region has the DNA TGTGCCAGCAGTTTATCCCTGGACTCCTCGGCCTACGAGCAGTACTTC. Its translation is CASSLSLDSSAYEQYF.

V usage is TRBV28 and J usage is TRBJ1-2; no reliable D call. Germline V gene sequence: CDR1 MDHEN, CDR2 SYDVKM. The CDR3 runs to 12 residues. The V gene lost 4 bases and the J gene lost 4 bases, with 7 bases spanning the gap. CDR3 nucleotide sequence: TGTGCCAGCAGTTCCAATCCCTATGGCTACACCTTC. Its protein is CASSSNPYGYTF.

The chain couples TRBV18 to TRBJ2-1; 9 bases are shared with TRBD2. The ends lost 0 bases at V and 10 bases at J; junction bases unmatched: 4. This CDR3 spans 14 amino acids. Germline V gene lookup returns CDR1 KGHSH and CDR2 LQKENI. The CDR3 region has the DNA TGTGCCAGCTCACCACCGGGCAGCGGGGGGGAGCAGTTCTTC. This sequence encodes CASSPPGSGGEQFF. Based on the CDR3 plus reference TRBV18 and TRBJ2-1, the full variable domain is NAGVMQNPRHLVRRRGQEARLRCSPMKGHSHVYWYRQLPEEGLKFMVYLQKENIIDESGMPKERFSAEFPKEGPSILRIQQVVRGDSAAYFCASSPPGSGGEQFFGPGTRLTVL.

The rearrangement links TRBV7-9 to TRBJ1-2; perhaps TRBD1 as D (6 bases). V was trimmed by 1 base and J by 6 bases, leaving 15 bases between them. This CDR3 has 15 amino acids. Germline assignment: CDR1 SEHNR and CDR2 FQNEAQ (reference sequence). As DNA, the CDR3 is TGTGCCAGCAGCTTAGAGGGGGAACGAGGGCATGGCTACACCTTC. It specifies CASSLEGERGHGYTF.

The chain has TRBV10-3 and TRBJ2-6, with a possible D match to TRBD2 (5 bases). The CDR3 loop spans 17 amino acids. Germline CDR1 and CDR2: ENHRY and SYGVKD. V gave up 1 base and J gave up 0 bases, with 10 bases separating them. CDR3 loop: CAISEWLAGSGANVLTF. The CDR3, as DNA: TGTGCCATCAGTGAGTGGCTAGCTGGCTCTGGGGCCAACGTCCTGACTTTC.

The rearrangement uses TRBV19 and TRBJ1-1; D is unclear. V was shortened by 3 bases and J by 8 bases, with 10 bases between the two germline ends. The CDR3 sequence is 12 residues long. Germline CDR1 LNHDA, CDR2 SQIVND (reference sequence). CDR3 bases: TGTGCCAGTAGTATCGGTGCTCAAGAAGCTTTCTTT. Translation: CASSIGAQEAFF.

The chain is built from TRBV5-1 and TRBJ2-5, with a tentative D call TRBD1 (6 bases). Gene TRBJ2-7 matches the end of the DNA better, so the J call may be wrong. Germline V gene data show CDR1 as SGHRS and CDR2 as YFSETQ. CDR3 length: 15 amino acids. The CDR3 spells CASSLVRGGRYEQYF. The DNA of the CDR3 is TGCGCCAGCAGCTTGGTCAGGGGTGGGCGATACGAGCAGTACTTC.

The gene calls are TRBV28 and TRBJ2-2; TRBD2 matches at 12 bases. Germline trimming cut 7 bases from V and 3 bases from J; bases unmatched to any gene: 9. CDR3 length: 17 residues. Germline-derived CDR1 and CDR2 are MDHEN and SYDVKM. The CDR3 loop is CASIKWGTSGHTGELFF. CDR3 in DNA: TGTGCCAGCATCAAATGGGGGACTAGCGGGCACACCGGGGAGCTGTTTTTT.

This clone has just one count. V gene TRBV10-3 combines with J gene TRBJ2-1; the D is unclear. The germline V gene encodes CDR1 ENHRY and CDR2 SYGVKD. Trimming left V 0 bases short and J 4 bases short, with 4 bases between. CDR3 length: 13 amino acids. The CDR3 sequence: CAISESEYNEQFF. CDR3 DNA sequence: TGTGCCATCAGTGAGTCGGAGTACAATGAGCAGTTCTTC.

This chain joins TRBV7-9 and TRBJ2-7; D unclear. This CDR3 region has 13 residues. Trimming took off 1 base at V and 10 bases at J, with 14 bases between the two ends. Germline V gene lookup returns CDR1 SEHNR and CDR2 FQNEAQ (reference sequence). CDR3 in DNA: TGTGCCAGCAGCTTAGGGGTACAGTCTTATCAGTACTTC. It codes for CASSLGVQSYQYF.

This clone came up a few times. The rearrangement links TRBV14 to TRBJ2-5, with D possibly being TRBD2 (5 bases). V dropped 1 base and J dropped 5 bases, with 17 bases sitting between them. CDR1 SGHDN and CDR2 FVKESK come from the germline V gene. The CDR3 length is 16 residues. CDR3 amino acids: CASSQVQAVFSETQYF. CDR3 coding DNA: TGTGCCAGCAGCCAAGTTCAAGCGGTGTTTTCTGAGACCCAGTACTTC.

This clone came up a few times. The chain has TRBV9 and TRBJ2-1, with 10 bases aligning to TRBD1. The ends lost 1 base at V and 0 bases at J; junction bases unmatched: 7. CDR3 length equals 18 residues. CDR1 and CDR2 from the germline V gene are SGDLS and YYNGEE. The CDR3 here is CASSVNRDRGTSYNEQFF. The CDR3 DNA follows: TGTGCCAGCAGCGTAAACCGGGACAGGGGCACCTCCTACAATGAGCAGTTCTTC.

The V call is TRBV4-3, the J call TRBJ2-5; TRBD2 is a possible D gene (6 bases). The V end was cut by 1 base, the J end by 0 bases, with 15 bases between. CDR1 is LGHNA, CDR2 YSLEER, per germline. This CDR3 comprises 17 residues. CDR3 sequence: CASSQGVGRRNQETQYF. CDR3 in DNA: TGCGCCAGCAGCCAAGGTGTTGGGAGGAGGAACCAAGAGACCCAGTACTTC.

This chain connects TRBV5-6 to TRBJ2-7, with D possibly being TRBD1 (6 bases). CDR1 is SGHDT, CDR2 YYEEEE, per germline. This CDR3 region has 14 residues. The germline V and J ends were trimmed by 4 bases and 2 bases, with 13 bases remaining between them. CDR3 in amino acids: CASSATGFTYEQYF. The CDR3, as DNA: TGTGCCAGCAGCGCTACAGGGTTTACCTACGAGCAGTACTTC. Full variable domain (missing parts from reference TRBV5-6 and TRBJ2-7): DAGVTQSPTHLIKTRGQQVTLRCSPKSGHDTVSWYQQALGQGPQFIFQYYEEEERQRGNFPDRFSGHQFPNYSSELNVNALLLGDSALYLCASSATGFTYEQYFGPGTRLTVT.

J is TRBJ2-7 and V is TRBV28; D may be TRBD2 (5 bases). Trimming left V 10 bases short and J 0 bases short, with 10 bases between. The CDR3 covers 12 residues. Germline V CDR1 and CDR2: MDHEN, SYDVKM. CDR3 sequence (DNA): TGTGCCACCCGGGGAGTCTCCTACGAGCAGTACTTC. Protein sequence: CATRGVSYEQYF.

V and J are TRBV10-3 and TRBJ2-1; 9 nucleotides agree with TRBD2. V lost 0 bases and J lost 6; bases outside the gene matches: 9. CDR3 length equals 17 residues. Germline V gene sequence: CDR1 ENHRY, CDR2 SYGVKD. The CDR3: CAISESRVAGVRNEQFF. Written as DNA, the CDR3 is TGTGCCATCAGTGAGTCTAGGGTAGCGGGAGTCCGCAATGAGCAGTTCTTC.

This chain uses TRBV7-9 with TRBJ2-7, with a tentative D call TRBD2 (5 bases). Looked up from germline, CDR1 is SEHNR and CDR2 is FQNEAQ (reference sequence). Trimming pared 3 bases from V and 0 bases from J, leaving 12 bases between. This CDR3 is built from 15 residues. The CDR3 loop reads CASSFTGIRSYEQYF. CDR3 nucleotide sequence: TGTGCCAGCAGCTTCACGGGAATACGCTCCTACGAGCAGTACTTC.

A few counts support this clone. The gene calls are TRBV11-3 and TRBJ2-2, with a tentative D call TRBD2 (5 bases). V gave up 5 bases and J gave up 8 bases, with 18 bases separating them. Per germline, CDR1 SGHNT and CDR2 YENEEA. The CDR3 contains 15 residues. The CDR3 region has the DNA TGTGCCAGCAGCGGAGGCGTCTCCCGGGGAGGGGAGCTGTTTTTT. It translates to CASSGGVSRGGELFF. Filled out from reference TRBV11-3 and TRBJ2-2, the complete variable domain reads EAGVVQSPRYKIIEKKQPVAFWCNPISGHNTLYWYLQNLGQGPELLIRYENEEAVDDSQLPKDRFSAERLKGVDSTLKIQPAELGDSAVYLCASSGGVSRGGELFFGEGSRLTVL.

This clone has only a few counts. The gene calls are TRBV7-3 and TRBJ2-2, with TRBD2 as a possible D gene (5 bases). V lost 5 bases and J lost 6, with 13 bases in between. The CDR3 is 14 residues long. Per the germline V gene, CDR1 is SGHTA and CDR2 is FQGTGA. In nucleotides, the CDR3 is TGTGCCAGCAGCCAATCGGGGTCTGCCGGGGAGCTGTTTTTT. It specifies CASSQSGSAGELFF.